This TCR beta chain emerged from a study of cytomegalovirus exposure and HLA in healthy donors. PCR used 60 Vbeta primers and 13 Jbeta primers. The data were produced by immunoSEQ multiplex PCR, yet TCRdb's version contains in-frame clones alone and is incomplete. The sample contains 210,000 or so clones, about 83% of which appear only once. This CDR3 is built from 12 residues. Germline V CDR1 and CDR2: GTSNPN, SVGIG (reference sequence). V trimming: 2 bases; J trimming: 12 bases; junction bases outside the gene matches: 7. Sequenced: PBMCs. The V gene is TRBV30, the J gene TRBJ1-2; 9 bases map to TRBD1. This TCR was recovered from a woman aged 45-59 years in good health and CMV-seropositive. The CDR3 sequence is CAWSLPGQGNTF. The DNA of the CDR3 is TGTGCCTGGAGTCTCCCGGGACAGGGTAACACCTTC.